This TCR beta chain derives from a study of T cells in Graves' hyperthyroidism and ophthalmopathy. What was amplified from RNA transcripts were TCR beta CDR3 regions. The TCR CDR3 first-round RT-PCR relied on the HTBI primer set. Each CDR3 protein gets one entry after TCRdb re-called the multiplex PCR reads with MiXCR. The table records around 350,000 distinct CDR3 sequences, roughly 15% of them present only once. This clonotype has at least ten counts. Its antigen remains unidentified. Study-level points and caveats: The model predicted ophthalmopathy a median approximately seven months before onset.

The TCR comes from a woman aged 25-40 years with Graves' hyperthyroidism that later progressed to Graves' ophthalmopathy. What was sequenced was blood.

The CDR3 loop is CASSPGREEVFEQYF. The CDR3 nucleotides read TGTGCCAGCAGCCCGGGCAGGGAGGAGGTATTCGAGCAGTACTTC. The rearrangement uses TRBV7-2 and TRBJ2-7, with a possible D match to TRBD2 (6 bases). The germline V gene has CDR1 SGHTA and CDR2 FQGNSA. The V gene lost 5 bases and the J gene lost 6 bases, with 20 bases spanning the gap. The CDR3 covers 15 residues.